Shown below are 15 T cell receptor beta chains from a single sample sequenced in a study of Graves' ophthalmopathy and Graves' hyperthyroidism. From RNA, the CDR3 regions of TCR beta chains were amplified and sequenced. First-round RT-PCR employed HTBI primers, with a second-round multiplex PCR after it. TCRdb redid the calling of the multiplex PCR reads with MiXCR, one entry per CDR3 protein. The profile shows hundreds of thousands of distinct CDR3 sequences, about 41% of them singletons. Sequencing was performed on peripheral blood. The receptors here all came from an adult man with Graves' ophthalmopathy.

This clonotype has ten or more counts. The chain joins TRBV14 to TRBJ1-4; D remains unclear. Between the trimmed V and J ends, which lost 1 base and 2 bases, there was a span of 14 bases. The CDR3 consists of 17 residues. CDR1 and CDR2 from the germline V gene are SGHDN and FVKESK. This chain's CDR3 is CASSQVGNLSTNEKLFF. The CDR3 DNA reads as TGTGCCAGCAGCCAAGTAGGGAATCTCAGCACTAATGAAAAACTGTTTTTT.

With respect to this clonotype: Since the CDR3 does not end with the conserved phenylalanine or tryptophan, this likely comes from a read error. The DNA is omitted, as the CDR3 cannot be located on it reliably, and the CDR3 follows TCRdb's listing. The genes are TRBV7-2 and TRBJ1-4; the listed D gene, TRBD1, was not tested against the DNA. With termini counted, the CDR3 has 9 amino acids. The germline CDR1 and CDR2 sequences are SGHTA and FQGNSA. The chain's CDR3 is CASSSLSGS.

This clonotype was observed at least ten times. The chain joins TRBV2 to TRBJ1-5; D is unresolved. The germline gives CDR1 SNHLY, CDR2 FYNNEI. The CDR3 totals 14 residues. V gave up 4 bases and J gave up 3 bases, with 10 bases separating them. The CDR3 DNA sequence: TGTGCCAGCAGTGTGCGCCACGACAATCAGCCCCAGCATTTT. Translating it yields CASSVRHDNQPQHF.

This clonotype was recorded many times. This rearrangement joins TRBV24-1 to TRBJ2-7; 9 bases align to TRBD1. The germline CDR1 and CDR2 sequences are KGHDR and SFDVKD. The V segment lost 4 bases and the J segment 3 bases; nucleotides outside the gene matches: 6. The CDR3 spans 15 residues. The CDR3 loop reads CATSDPGTGLYEQYF. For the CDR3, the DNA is TGTGCCACCAGTGACCCCGGGACAGGGCTCTACGAGCAGTACTTC.

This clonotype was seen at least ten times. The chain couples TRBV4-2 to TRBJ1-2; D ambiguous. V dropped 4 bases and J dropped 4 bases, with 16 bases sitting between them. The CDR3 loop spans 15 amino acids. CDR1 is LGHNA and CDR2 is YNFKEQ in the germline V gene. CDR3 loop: CASSRAGGVGYGYTF. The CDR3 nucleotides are TGTGCCAGCAGCCGGGCAGGAGGAGTGGGCTATGGCTACACCTTC.

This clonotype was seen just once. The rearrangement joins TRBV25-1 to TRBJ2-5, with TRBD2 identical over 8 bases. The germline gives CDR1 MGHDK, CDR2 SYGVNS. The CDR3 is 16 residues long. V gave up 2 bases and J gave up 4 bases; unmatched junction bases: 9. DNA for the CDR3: TGTGCCAGCAGTGAAGGACTAGCAGGAGTGCCAGAGACCCAGTACTTC. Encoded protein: CASSEGLAGVPETQYF.

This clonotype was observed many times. The CDR3 region is CASSPGQIYEQYF. CDR3 in DNA: TGTGCCAGTAGCCCTGGACAGATCTACGAGCAGTACTTC. The rearrangement links TRBV19 to TRBJ2-7; D possibly corresponds to TRBD1 (6 bases). The CDR3 is made up of 13 amino acids. V lost 6 bases and J 3 bases, leaving 12 bases between the germline ends. CDR1 and CDR2 from the germline V gene are LNHDA and SQIVND (reference sequence).

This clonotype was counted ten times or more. The CDR3 nucleotides are TGTGCCAGCAGCTCTCCTCGCGGGAGGGTGGGTGAGCAGTTCTTC. It yields the protein CASSSPRGRVGEQFF. This chain joins TRBV7-2 and TRBJ2-1; 9 positions agree with TRBD2. In germline, CDR1 is SGHTA, CDR2 FQGNSA. The junction had 10 bases not matched to a gene; V was cut back by 4 bases and J by 9 bases. The CDR3 extends over 15 amino acids.

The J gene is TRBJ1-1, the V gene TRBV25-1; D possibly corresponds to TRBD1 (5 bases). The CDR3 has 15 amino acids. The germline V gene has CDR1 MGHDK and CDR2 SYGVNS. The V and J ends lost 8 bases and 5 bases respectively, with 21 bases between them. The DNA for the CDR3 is TGTGCCAGCGTTGAAGGGACCCTCCCCGGAACTGAAGCTTTCTTT. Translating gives CASVEGTLPGTEAFF.

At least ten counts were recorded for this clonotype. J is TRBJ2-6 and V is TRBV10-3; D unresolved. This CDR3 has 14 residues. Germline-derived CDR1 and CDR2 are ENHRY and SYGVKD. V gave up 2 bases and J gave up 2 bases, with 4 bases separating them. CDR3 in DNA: TGTGCCATCAGTGAGAGGGCTGGGGCCAACGTCCTGACTTTC. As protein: CAISERAGANVLTF.

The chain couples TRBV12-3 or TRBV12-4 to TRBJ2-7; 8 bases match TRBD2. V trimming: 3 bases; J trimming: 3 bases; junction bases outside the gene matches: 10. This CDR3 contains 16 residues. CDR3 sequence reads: CASSLPNTLAVYEQYF. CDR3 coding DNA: TGTGCCAGCAGTTTGCCGAATACACTAGCGGTCTACGAGCAGTACTTC.

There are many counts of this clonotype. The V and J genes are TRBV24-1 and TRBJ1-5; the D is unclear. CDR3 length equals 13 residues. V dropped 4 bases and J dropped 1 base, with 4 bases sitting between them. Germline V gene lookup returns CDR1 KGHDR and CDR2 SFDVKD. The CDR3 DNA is TGTGCCACCAGTGACAGGAGCAATCAGCCCCAGCATTTT. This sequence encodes CATSDRSNQPQHF.

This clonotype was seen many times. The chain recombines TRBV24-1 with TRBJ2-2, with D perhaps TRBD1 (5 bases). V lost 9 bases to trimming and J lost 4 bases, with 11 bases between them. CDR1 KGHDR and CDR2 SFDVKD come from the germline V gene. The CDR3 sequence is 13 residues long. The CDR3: CATQKGVTGELFF. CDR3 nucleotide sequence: TGTGCCACCCAGAAAGGGGTCACCGGGGAGCTGTTTTTT.

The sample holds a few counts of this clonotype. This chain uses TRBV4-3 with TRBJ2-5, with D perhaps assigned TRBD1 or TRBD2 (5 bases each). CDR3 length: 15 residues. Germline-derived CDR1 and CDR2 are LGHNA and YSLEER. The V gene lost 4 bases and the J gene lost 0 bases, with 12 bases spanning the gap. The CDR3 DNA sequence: TGCGCCAGCAGCCCCTACGGGGCGGACCAAGAGACCCAGTACTTC. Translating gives CASSPYGADQETQYF.

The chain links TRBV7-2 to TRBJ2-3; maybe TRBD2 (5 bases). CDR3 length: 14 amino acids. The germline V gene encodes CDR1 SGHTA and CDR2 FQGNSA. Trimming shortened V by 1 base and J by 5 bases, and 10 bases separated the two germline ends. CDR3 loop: CASSLGVGVDTQYF. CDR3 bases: TGTGCCAGCAGCTTAGGAGTCGGGGTAGATACGCAGTATTTT.